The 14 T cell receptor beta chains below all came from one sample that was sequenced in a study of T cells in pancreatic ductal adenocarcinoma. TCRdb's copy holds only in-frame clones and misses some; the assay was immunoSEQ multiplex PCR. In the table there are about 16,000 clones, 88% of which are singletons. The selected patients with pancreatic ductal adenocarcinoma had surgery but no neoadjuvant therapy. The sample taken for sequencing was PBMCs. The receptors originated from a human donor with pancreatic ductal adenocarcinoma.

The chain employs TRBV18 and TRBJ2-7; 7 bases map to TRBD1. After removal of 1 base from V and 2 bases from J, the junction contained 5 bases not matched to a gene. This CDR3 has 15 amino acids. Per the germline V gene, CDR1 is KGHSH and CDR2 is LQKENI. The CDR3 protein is CASSPQGTDPYEQYF. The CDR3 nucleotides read TGTGCCAGCTCACCACAGGGGACAGATCCCTACGAGCAGTACTTC.

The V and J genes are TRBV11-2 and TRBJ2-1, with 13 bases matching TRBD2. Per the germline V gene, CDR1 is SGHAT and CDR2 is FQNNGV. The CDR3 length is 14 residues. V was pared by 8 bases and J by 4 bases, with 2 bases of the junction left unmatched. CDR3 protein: CASSGLAGYNEQFF. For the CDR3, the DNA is TGTGCCAGCTCGGGACTAGCGGGGTACAATGAGCAGTTCTTC.

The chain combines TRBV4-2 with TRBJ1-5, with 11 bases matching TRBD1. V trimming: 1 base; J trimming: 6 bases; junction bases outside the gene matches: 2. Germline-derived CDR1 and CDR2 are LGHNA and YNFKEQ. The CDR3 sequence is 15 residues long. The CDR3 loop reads CASSQGTGGLQPQHF. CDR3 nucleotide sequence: TGTGCCAGCAGCCAAGGGACAGGGGGCCTTCAGCCCCAGCATTTT.

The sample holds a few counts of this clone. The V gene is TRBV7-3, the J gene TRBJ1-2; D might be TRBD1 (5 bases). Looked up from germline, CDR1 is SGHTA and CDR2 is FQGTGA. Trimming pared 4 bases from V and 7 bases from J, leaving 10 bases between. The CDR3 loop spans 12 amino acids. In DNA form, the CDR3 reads TGTGCCAGCAGCTCCGTACAGGCTGGCTACACCTTC. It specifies CASSSVQAGYTF. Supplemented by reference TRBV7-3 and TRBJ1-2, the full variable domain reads GAGVSQTPSNKVTEKGKYVELRCDPISGHTALYWYRQSLGQGPEFLIYFQGTGAADDSGLPNDRFFAVRPEGSVSTLKIQRTERGDSAVYLCASSSVQAGYTFGSGTRLTVV.

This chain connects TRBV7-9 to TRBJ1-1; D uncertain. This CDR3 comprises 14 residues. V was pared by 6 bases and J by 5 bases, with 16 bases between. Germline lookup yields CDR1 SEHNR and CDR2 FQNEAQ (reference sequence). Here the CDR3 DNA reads TGTGCCAGCAGTTCCCCTGGCAGGCCAACTGAAGCTTTCTTT. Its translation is CASSSPGRPTEAFF.

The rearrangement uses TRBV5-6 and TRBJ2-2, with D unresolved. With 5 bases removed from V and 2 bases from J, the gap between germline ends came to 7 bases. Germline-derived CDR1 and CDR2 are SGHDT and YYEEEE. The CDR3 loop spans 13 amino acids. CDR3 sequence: CASRHINTGELFF. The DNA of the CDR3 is TGTGCCAGCAGACACATAAACACCGGGGAGCTGTTTTTT.

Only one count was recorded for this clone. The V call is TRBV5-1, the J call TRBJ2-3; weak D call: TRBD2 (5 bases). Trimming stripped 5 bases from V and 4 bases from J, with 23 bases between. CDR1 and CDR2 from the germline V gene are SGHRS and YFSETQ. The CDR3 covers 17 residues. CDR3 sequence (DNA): TGCGCCAGCAGTCACAGCGGATCAGGAGAGTGGGCAGATACGCAGTATTTT. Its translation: CASSHSGSGEWADTQYF.

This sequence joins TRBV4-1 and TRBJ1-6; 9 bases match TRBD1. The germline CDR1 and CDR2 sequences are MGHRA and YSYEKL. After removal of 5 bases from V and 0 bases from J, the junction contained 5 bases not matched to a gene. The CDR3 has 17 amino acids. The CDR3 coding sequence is TGCGCCAGCAGCGGACGACAGGGGGGCTCCTATAATTCACCCCTCCACTTT. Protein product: CASSGRQGGSYNSPLHF.

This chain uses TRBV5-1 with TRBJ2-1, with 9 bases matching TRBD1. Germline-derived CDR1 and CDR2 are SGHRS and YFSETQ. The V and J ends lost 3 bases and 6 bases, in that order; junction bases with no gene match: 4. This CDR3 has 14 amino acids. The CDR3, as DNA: TGCGCCAGCAGCTCACAGGGGGCTGGCAATGAGCAGTTCTTC. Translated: CASSSQGAGNEQFF.

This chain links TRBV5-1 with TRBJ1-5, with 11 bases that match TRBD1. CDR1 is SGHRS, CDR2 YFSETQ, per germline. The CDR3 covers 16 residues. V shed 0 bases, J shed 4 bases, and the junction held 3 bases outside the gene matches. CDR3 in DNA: TGCGCCAGCAGCTTGGCCGGGACAGGGGGTAATCAGCCCCAGCATTTT. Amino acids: CASSLAGTGGNQPQHF. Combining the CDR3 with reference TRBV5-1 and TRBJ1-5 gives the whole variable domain KAGVTQTPRYLIKTRGQQVTLSCSPISGHRSVSWYQQTPGQGLQFLFEYFSETQRNKGNFPGRFSGRQFSNSRSEMNVSTLELGDSALYLCASSLAGTGGNQPQHFGDGTRLSIL.

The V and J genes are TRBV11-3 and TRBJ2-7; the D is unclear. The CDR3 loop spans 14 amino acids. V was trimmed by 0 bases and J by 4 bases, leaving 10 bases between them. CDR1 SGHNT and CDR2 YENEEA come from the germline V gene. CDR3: CASSLDARKYEQYF. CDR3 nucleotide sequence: TGTGCCAGCAGCTTAGATGCCAGGAAGTACGAGCAGTACTTC.

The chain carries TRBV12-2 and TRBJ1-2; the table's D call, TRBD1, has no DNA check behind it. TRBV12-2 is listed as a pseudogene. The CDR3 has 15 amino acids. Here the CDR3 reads CASRLAWTGNYGYTF. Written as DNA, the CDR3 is TGTGCAAGTCGCTTAGCCTGGACAGGGAACTATGGCTACACCTTC.

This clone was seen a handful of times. CDR3 amino acids: CASSLGQGAIGGYTF. CDR3 in DNA: TGTGCCAGCAGTCTGGGACAGGGGGCGATTGGTGGCTACACCTTC. The rearrangement joins TRBV28 to TRBJ1-2, with TRBD1 matching over 12 bases. CDR1 MDHEN and CDR2 SYDVKM come from the germline V gene. The CDR3 covers 15 residues. The J segment lost 7 bases and the V segment lost 5 bases, leaving 8 bases of the junction unmatched.

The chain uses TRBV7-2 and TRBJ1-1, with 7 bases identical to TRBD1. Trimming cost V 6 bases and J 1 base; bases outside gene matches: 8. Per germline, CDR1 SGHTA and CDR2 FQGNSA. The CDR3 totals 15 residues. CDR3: CASSSTGVANTEAFF. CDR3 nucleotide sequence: TGTGCCAGCAGTTCTACAGGGGTGGCGAACACTGAAGCTTTCTTT.